This T cell receptor beta chain came from a study of T cell responses to AZD1222 COVID-19 vaccine. Study-wide results and caveats: Repertoire collection took place solely once the T cell response had peaked. Two doses of AZD1222 preceded a rise in Spike-specific TCR breadth and depth.

This clone showed up many times. Its target is unknown. Both about-4-week and about-12-week second-dose recipients were combined. The assay was immunoSEQ multiplex PCR, and TCRdb's table has in-frame clones only and misses some. The repertoire holds 150,000 to 200,000 clones, just over 90% seen once, with around 0.98% in the top ten. Germline lookup yields CDR1 SGHVS and CDR2 FQNEAQ. This CDR3 is 17 amino acids long. Unmatched junction bases numbered 11, after V lost 3 bases and J lost 4 bases. The material was peripheral blood, obtained 28 days after the second AZD1222 dose. This chain links TRBV7-8 with TRBJ2-1, with 8 nucleotides matching TRBD2. The TCR was taken from an adult who received the AZD1222 COVID-19 vaccine. The CDR3 nucleotides are TGTGCCAGCAGCTTCGGGGGGGCGAGATCGGGATACAATGAGCAGTTCTTC. This codes for CASSFGGARSGYNEQFF.